One and the same sample provided the 31 T cell receptor beta chains below, sequenced in a study of T cell responses to AZD1222 COVID-19 vaccine. The repertoire was sequenced with immunoSEQ multiplex PCR; TCRdb's copy has only in-frame clones and lacks some. The sample lists around 260,000 clones; 90% to 95% were seen once. Sequenced material: peripheral blood, taken on day 0 of AZD1222 vaccination. The receptors were gathered from an adult in good health.

The chain recombines TRBV27 with TRBJ1-6; D might be TRBD1 (6 bases). The CDR3 is 14 amino acids. CDR1 MNHEY and CDR2 SMNVEV come from the germline V gene (reference sequence). The V gene lost 5 bases and the J gene lost 10 bases, with 15 bases spanning the gap. The CDR3 nucleotides are TGTGCCAGCAGTCTGGGGGGGGGCTGGTCACCCCTCCACTTT. This codes for CASSLGGGWSPLHF.

The gene calls are TRBV6-5 and TRBJ2-7, with TRBD2 identical over 7 bases. This CDR3 is 14 amino acids long. The J segment lost 6 bases and the V segment lost 6 bases, leaving 11 bases of the junction unmatched. Germline V gene data show CDR1 as MNHEY and CDR2 as SVGAGI. CDR3 nucleotides: TGTGCCAGCAGCTCCTTGGCGGGAGTCGGCGAGCAGTACTTC. This sequence encodes CASSSLAGVGEQYF.

This rearrangement joins TRBV10-2 to TRBJ2-7; TRBD2 is a possible D gene (5 bases). Germline lookup yields CDR1 WSHSY and CDR2 SAAADI. The germline V and J ends were trimmed by 2 bases and 0 bases, with 8 bases remaining between them. The CDR3 covers 14 residues. The CDR3 is CASSEEGGSYEQYF. CDR3 coding DNA: TGCGCCAGCAGTGAGGAGGGCGGCTCCTACGAGCAGTACTTC.

The genes are TRBV15 and TRBJ2-7; D not certain. Trimming pared 0 bases from V and 3 bases from J, leaving 6 bases between. This CDR3 is built from 13 residues. Germline loops: CDR1 LNHNV, CDR2 YYDKDF (reference sequence). The CDR3 nucleotides read TGTGCCACCAGCAGAGATGTTTACTACGAGCAGTACTTC. This gives the protein CATSRDVYYEQYF.

The chain uses TRBV5-1 and TRBJ1-2; D is uncertain. V was pared by 4 bases and J by 4 bases, with 11 bases between. Germline CDR1 SGHRS, CDR2 YFSETQ. The CDR3 spans 13 residues. The CDR3: CASSRWEFYGYTF. The CDR3 nucleotides read TGCGCCAGCAGCCGTTGGGAGTTCTATGGCTACACCTTC.

This sequence joins TRBV6-5 and TRBJ2-7; tentative D call: TRBD2 (5 bases). The CDR3 loop spans 13 amino acids. Germline V CDR1 and CDR2: MNHEY, SVGAGI. Deletions cut 5 bases from V and 2 bases from J, with 10 bases between. Here the CDR3 DNA reads TGTGCCAGCAGTCTGGGAGAGACCTACGAGCAGTACTTC. Residues: CASSLGETYEQYF.

The V call is TRBV9, the J call TRBJ2-7; 13 nucleotides align to TRBD2. Germline-derived CDR1 and CDR2 are SGDLS and YYNGEE. This CDR3 region has 17 residues. V dropped 4 bases and J dropped 5; count of bases not matched to a gene: 12. CDR3 DNA: TGTGCCAGCAGCCGGGGACTAGCGGGAACGACGACCCACGAGCAGTACTTC. Translating gives CASSRGLAGTTTHEQYF.

CDR3 DNA: TGTGCCAGCAGTCCTCCGGGCCAGCCCCAGCATTTT. Translated, it gives CASSPPGQPQHF. The gene calls are TRBV28 and TRBJ1-5; D uncertain. Trimming left V 5 bases short and J 7 bases short, with 9 bases between. CDR3 length equals 12 residues. Germline V CDR1 and CDR2: MDHEN, SYDVKM.

The gene calls are TRBV15 and TRBJ2-3; tentative D call: TRBD1 (5 bases). V lost 5 bases, J lost 2 bases, and 11 bases lay in between. The CDR3 totals 14 residues. The germline CDR1 and CDR2 sequences are LNHNV and YYDKDF (reference sequence). The CDR3 protein is CATSSRQTTDTQYF. The CDR3 coding sequence is TGTGCCACCAGCTCTAGACAGACCACAGATACGCAGTATTTT.

This chain connects TRBV12-3 or TRBV12-4 to TRBJ2-1; D is perhaps TRBD2 (5 bases). This CDR3 region has 12 residues. V lost 6 bases, J lost 7 bases, and 10 bases lay in between. The CDR3 DNA sequence: TGTGCCAGCAGCCCGGGAATTAATGAGCAGTTCTTC. Translated, it gives CASSPGINEQFF.

This chain links TRBV9 with TRBJ2-6; D is possibly TRBD2 (5 bases). From germline, CDR1 is SGDLS and CDR2 YYNGEE. The CDR3 totals 17 residues. The ends were cut back, 0 bases at V and 0 bases at J, with 10 bases in the middle. The CDR3 reads CASSVATGNSGANVLTF. In DNA, the CDR3 is TGTGCCAGCAGCGTAGCTACGGGAAACTCTGGGGCCAACGTCCTGACTTTC.

The J gene is TRBJ1-1, the V gene TRBV3-1 (or the pseudogene TRBV3-2); D gene unclear. The CDR3 runs to 15 residues. The V gene's germline CDR1 is LGHDT and CDR2 YNNKEL (reference sequence). The V end lost 4 bases, the J end lost 0 bases, and 12 bases lay between the germline ends. The CDR3 region has the DNA TGTGCCAGCAGCCCTTCCCCAAACTTGAACACTGAAGCTTTCTTT. Translation gives CASSPSPNLNTEAFF.

This rearrangement joins TRBV21-1 to TRBJ2-1. TRBV21-1 is a listed pseudogene. The CDR3 spans 15 residues. The CDR3 sequence: CASSKAGNSYNEQFF. The CDR3 nucleotides read TGTGCCAGCAGCAAAGCAGGGAACTCCTACAATGAGCAGTTCTTC.

The V gene is TRBV29-1, the J gene TRBJ2-7, with 7 positions matching TRBD2. Germline assignment: CDR1 SQVTM and CDR2 ANQGSEA. The length of the CDR3 is 11 residues. The J segment lost 6 bases and the V segment lost 4 bases, leaving 3 bases of the junction unmatched. The DNA of the CDR3 is TGCAGCGTTGGGGGGGGAGGCGAGCAGTACTTC. Translation: CSVGGGGEQYF.

The V gene is TRBV28, the J gene TRBJ1-2; 9 nucleotides align to TRBD1. The CDR3 extends over 18 amino acids. Germline loops: CDR1 MDHEN, CDR2 SYDVKM. The V gene end was trimmed by 5 bases and the J gene end by 3 bases; junction bases not matched to a gene: 16. CDR3 bases: TGTGCCAGCAGTACCTCCCCGGGACAGGGTTTTAAGCACTATGGCTACACCTTC. It yields the protein CASSTSPGQGFKHYGYTF.

The V and J genes are TRBV20-1 and TRBJ2-3, with 8 positions matching TRBD2. Germline lookup yields CDR1 DFQATT and CDR2 SNEGSKA (reference sequence). J lost 5 bases, V lost 3 bases, and 7 bases had no gene match. This CDR3 region has 14 residues. The CDR3, as DNA: TGCAGTGCTAGTCGGGGACTAGGGGAAGATACGCAGTATTTT. This translates into CSASRGLGEDTQYF.

The genes are TRBV3-1 (or the pseudogene TRBV3-2) and TRBJ2-7; D unclear. The CDR3 spans 15 residues. V lost 4 bases and J lost 0, with 13 bases in between. Germline lookup yields CDR1 LGHDT and CDR2 YNNKEL (reference sequence). CDR3 region: CASSRMPGFSYEQYF. Here the CDR3 DNA reads TGTGCCAGCAGCCGAATGCCCGGGTTCTCCTACGAGCAGTACTTC.

CDR3 region: CASSSWTYNEQFF. The CDR3 DNA is TGTGCCAGCAGTTCCTGGACTTACAATGAGCAGTTCTTC. The genes are TRBV28 and TRBJ2-1; D is perhaps TRBD2 (5 bases). From germline, CDR1 is MDHEN and CDR2 SYDVKM. Trimming took 4 bases from V and 4 from J, leaving 8 bases between them. This CDR3 comprises 13 residues.

The chain links TRBV5-1 to TRBJ2-5; D could derive from TRBD1 or TRBD2 (5 bases each). The CDR3 is 16 amino acids. Germline values: CDR1 SGHRS, CDR2 YFSETQ. V lost 4 bases and J 4 bases, leaving 20 bases between the germline ends. The CDR3 loop is CASSPGTLNVGETQYF. DNA of the CDR3: TGCGCCAGCAGCCCGGGGACGTTGAACGTCGGAGAGACCCAGTACTTC. Full variable domain (outside the CDR3, taken from reference TRBV5-1 and TRBJ2-5): KAGVTQTPRYLIKTRGQQVTLSCSPISGHRSVSWYQQTPGQGLQFLFEYFSETQRNKGNFPGRFSGRQFSNSRSEMNVSTLELGDSALYLCASSPGTLNVGETQYFGPGTRLLVL.

The chain joins TRBV5-1 to TRBJ1-2, with D unresolved. The germline V gene has CDR1 SGHRS and CDR2 YFSETQ. This CDR3 comprises 15 residues. Trimming took 0 bases from V and 1 from J, leaving 10 bases between them. The CDR3 DNA follows: TGCGCCAGCAGCTTGGACCGAACCCATAACTATGGCTACACCTTC. This encodes CASSLDRTHNYGYTF.

The chain couples TRBV28 to TRBJ1-2; TRBD1 aligns across 10 bases. The CDR3 length is 17 residues. CDR1 and CDR2 (germline): MDHEN, SYDVKM. The ends lost 4 bases at V and 7 bases at J; junction bases unmatched: 15. The CDR3 DNA reads TGTGCCAGCAGTTCCGGGACAGGGGCAGTTCTTTTGGGTGGCTACACCTTC. Translated, it gives CASSSGTGAVLLGGYTF.

The chain combines TRBV28 with TRBJ1-6, with D unclear. V lost 2 bases and J 11 bases, leaving 13 bases between the germline ends. CDR3 length: 14 residues. CDR1 is MDHEN, CDR2 SYDVKM, per germline. The CDR3, as DNA: TGTGCCAGCAGTTTAATCCCAGGATTAACACCCCTCCACTTT. This encodes CASSLIPGLTPLHF.

The J gene is TRBJ2-7, the V gene TRBV5-4; no reliable D call. The CDR3 consists of 14 residues. V was clipped by 0 bases and J by 2 bases, with 9 bases between them. Looked up from germline, CDR1 is SGHNT and CDR2 is YYREEE (reference sequence). CDR3 nucleotide sequence: TGTGCCAGCAGCTTGGAAGGATCCCCCTACGAGCAGTACTTC. It translates to CASSLEGSPYEQYF.

The chain links TRBV18 to TRBJ2-5; 7 bases map to TRBD2. J lost 2 bases, V lost 5 bases, and 2 bases had no gene match. Germline V gene lookup returns CDR1 KGHSH and CDR2 LQKENI. The CDR3 has 13 amino acids. The chain's CDR3 is CASSVRGQETQYF. In DNA, the CDR3 is TGTGCCAGCTCAGTGCGGGGGCAAGAGACCCAGTACTTC.

This rearrangement joins TRBV5-8 to TRBJ1-4, with 7 bases aligning to TRBD1. The germline gives CDR1 SGHTS, CDR2 YDEGEE. This CDR3 has 15 amino acids. Trimming took 4 bases from V and 3 from J; bases not matched to a gene: 6. In DNA, the CDR3 is TGTGCCAGCAGCCGGAACAGGGGAGCTAATGAAAAACTGTTTTTT. It codes for CASSRNRGANEKLFF.

V is TRBV19 and J is TRBJ1-5; maybe TRBD1 (5 bases). Germline-derived CDR1 and CDR2 are LNHDA and SQIVND (reference sequence). Trimming cost V 8 bases and J 2 bases, with 13 bases left between them. This CDR3 contains 14 residues. DNA for the CDR3: TGTGCCAGTGGGGTCGGGGGTCGCAATCAGCCCCAGCATTTT. This translates into CASGVGGRNQPQHF.

The CDR3 region is CASRRGTRADYEQYF. The DNA of the CDR3 is TGTGCCAGCAGACGAGGGACTCGTGCGGACTACGAGCAGTACTTC. The chain joins TRBV27 to TRBJ2-7, with D perhaps TRBD2 (6 bases). Germline V CDR1 and CDR2: MNHEY, SMNVEV (reference sequence). This CDR3 region has 15 residues. Trimming left V 6 bases short and J 3 bases short, with 18 bases between.

The chain has TRBV7-6 and TRBJ1-5, with D tentatively TRBD1 (6 bases). The germline V gene encodes CDR1 SGHVS and CDR2 FNYEAQ. This CDR3 has 16 amino acids. Deletions cut 0 bases from V and 1 base from J, with 10 bases between. This chain's CDR3 is CASSLARGASNQPQHF. In nucleotides, the CDR3 is TGTGCCAGCAGCTTAGCAAGGGGGGCGAGCAATCAGCCCCAGCATTTT.

A single count supports this clone. The gene calls are TRBV24-1 and TRBJ2-7, with a possible D match to TRBD1 (5 bases). The V end was cut by 3 bases, the J end by 5 bases, with 16 bases between. The CDR3 loop spans 15 amino acids. Germline CDR1 is KGHDR and CDR2 is SFDVKD. The CDR3 here is CATSDPNLGRDEQYF. The CDR3 DNA is TGTGCCACCAGTGATCCCAACCTCGGCAGGGACGAGCAGTACTTC.

This clone was detected once. The rearrangement uses TRBV2 and TRBJ1-2; 8 bases align to TRBD1. Germline V gene sequence: CDR1 SNHLY, CDR2 FYNNEI. The J segment lost 4 bases and the V segment lost 7 bases, leaving 8 bases of the junction unmatched. This CDR3 is 14 amino acids long. CDR3 DNA sequence: TGTGCCAGCAACCCGGGACAGGCGGGCTATGGCTACACCTTC. Translation: CASNPGQAGYGYTF.

The J gene is TRBJ1-2, the V gene TRBV20-1; weak D call: TRBD1 (5 bases). The CDR3 is 9 residues long. Germline V gene lookup returns CDR1 DFQATT and CDR2 SNEGSKA (reference sequence). The CDR3 loop is CRGPYGYTF. Written as DNA, the CDR3 is TGCAGGGGGCCCTATGGCTACACCTTC.